This T cell receptor (beta chain) was captured by sequencing in a study of T-cell memory formation after mild COVID-19. Study summary: TCR clusters were largely donor specific. General study results and limits: Prior to infection, memory already included some responding clones, suggesting cross-reactive memory joined. For contracting clones, CD4+ ones sat mainly in CM and EM, CD8+ in EMRA. CD4/CD8 balance held among clones contracting day 15 to 85, and later expanders leaned CD4+.

TCRdb called the 5' RACE reads again in MiXCR, with one record for every CDR3 protein. Found here are 210,000 or so distinct CDR3 sequences, around 16% of them singletons; the top ten hold 2.4%. This clonotype was counted between two and nine times. Its specificity is not known. The CDR3 consists of 14 residues. J was trimmed by 7 bases and V by 6 bases; bases with no gene match: 8. Germline-derived CDR1 and CDR2 are DFQATT and SNEGSKA (reference sequence). The chain has TRBV20-1 and TRBJ2-5, with 13 bases aligning to TRBD2. The sequenced sample consisted of PBMCs or a T cell subset sorted from them (not recorded which). This clonotype was sampled from an adult woman who had mild COVID-19 (a few samples of this study predate the infection). Cell type and time point are not known. The CDR3 DNA reads TGCAGTGCCCTTACTAGCGGGGGGGCGGGGACCCAGTACTTC. Its translation: CSALTSGGAGTQYF.